Presented here are 2 T cell receptor beta chains from one specimen sequenced in a study of radiation and T cells in renal cell carcinoma. The time point is: blood 2 weeks post-SBRT. Treatment denoted: 15 Gy SBRT to primary tumor, nephrectomy 4 weeks later. The table came from immunoSEQ multiplex PCR; TCRdb's copy has only in-frame clones and leaves some out. The sample lists some 120,000 clones, 75% to 90% occurring once. The sequencing used blood, collected from a patient whose treatment included radiotherapy and nephrectomy. The receptors here all came from an older woman with renal cell carcinoma.

The rearrangement joins TRBV6-6 to TRBJ1-4, with unresolved D. Germline assignment: CDR1 MNHNY and CDR2 SVGAGI (reference sequence). This CDR3 has 12 residues. Trimming cost V 0 bases and J 8 bases, with 4 bases left between them. CDR3 loop: CASSYSGEKLFF. The CDR3 DNA sequence: TGTGCCAGCAGTTACTCTGGCGAAAAACTGTTTTTT.

This clone is a singleton in its sample. J is TRBJ2-7 and V is TRBV19; 10 nucleotides line up with TRBD1. This CDR3 region has 15 residues. CDR1 and CDR2 from the germline V gene are LNHDA and SQIVND (reference sequence). V was clipped by 5 bases and J by 4 bases; unmatched bases: 8. The CDR3 loop is CASSLRQGARYEQYF. The DNA for the CDR3 is TGTGCCAGTAGTCTCCGACAGGGGGCTCGATACGAGCAGTACTTC.